This T cell receptor beta chain was observed in a study of CD8+CD57+ T cells in acquired aplastic anemia. TCR beta VDJ and CDR3 profiling used genomic DNA as template. Via MiXCR, TCRdb re-called the reads, giving one row per CDR3 protein. The data hold 150,000 to 200,000 distinct CDR3 sequences, with around half observed a single time. Patients who underwent sequencing had shown CD8+CD57+ cell expansion by flow cytometry. As to this clonotype: Just one base apart from a much larger clone, this may be a read error. This CDR3 fails to terminate in the conserved phenylalanine or tryptophan, so it likely reflects a read error.

In germline, CDR1 is SGDLS, CDR2 YYNGEE. The CDR3 consists of 17 residues. V dropped 4 bases and J dropped 5; count of bases not matched to a gene: 13. This sequence joins TRBV9 and TRBJ2-5; 11 nucleotides match TRBD2. What was sequenced was sorted CD4+, CD8+, or CD8+CD57+ T cells (not recorded which) from PBMCs. The TCR originated in a human donor with aplastic anemia. Here the CDR3 DNA reads TGTGCCAGCAGCCCCCCCCAGGGAGCTAGCGGGAGGGAGACCCAGTACTCC. Translated, it gives CASSPPQGASGRETQYS.